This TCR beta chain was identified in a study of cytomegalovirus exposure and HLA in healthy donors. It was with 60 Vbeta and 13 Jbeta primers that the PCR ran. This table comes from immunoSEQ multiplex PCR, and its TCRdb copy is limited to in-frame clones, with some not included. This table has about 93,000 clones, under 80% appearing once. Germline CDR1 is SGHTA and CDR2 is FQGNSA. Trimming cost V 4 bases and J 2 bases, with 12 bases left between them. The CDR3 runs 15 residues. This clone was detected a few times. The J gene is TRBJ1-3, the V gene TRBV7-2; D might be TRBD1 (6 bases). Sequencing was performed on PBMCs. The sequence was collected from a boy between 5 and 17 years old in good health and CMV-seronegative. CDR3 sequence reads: CASSYVGTTGNTIYF. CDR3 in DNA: TGTGCCAGCAGCTACGTCGGGACAACTGGAAACACCATATATTTT.